This paragraph reports one T cell receptor beta chain. What it binds is unknown. TCRdb keeps only in-frame clones here, not all; method: immunoSEQ multiplex PCR. This repertoire shows about 150,000 clones, roughly 87% found once; its top ten account for about an eighth. The J segment lost 11 bases and the V segment lost 4 bases, leaving 6 bases of the junction unmatched. The germline V gene encodes CDR1 SEHNR and CDR2 FQNEAQ (reference sequence). This CDR3 region has 12 residues. Sample time point: blood 2 weeks post-SBRT. As for treatment: 15 Gy SBRT to primary tumor, nephrectomy 4 weeks later. These data come from a study of radiation and T cells in renal cell carcinoma. Looking at the study overall: Nephrectomy followed 15 Gy stereotactic body radiation by 4 weeks. Study conclusions and caveats: Baseline intratumoral clonotype presence is unknown without pretreatment biopsies.

The source is a woman aged 45-65 years with renal cell carcinoma. Sequenced here: blood, sampled from a patient whose treatment included radiotherapy and nephrectomy. The J gene is TRBJ2-7, the V gene TRBV7-9; 9 bases fit TRBD1. CDR3 nucleotide sequence: TGTGCCAGCAGCTGGGACAGGGCGGGCGAGTACTTC. This codes for CASSWDRAGEYF. Supplemented by reference TRBV7-9 and TRBJ2-7, the full variable domain reads DTGVSQNPRHKITKRGQNVTFRCDPISEHNRLYWYRQTLGQGPEFLTYFQNEAQLEKSRLLSDRFSAERPKGSFSTLEIQRTEQGDSAMYLCASSWDRAGEYFGPGTRLTVT.